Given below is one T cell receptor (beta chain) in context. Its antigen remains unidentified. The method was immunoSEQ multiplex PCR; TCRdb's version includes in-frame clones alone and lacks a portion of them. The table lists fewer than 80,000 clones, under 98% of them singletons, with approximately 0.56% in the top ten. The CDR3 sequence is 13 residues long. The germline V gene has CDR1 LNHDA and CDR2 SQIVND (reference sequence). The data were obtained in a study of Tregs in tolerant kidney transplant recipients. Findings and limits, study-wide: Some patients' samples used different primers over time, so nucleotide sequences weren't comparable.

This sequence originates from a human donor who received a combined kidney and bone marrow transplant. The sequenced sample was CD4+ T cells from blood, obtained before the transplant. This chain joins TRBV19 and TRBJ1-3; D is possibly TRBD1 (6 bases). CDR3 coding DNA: TGTGCAGCCACCAGGGGAGCTGGAAACACCATATATTTT. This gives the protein CAATRGAGNTIYF.